These 23 T cell receptor beta chains originate from one sample sequenced in a study of post-analysis software for immune sequencing data. Whole-study findings and limits: Controls had lower frequencies than patients of four or five TRBV segments, which included TRBV5-6, TRBV5-1 and TRBV20-1.

Antigen specificity for these receptors is unknown. Tagging with unique molecular identifiers was a feature of the TCR beta cDNA libraries. TCRdb analysed the PCR reads with MiXCR anew, one entry per CDR3 protein. The sample consists of around 180,000 distinct CDR3 sequences, approximately 31% of them appearing once. What was sequenced was blood. These receptors all stem from a girl aged 5-17 years with multiple sclerosis.

This chain links TRBV24-1 with TRBJ1-5, with D possibly TRBD1 on 6 matching bases. V was pared by 4 bases and J by 2 bases, with 14 bases between. This CDR3 is 16 amino acids long. CDR1 and CDR2 (germline): KGHDR, SFDVKD. CDR3 nucleotides: TGTGCCACCAGTGACTCACAGGGTATTGGCAATCAGCCCCAGCATTTT. Amino acid sequence: CATSDSQGIGNQPQHF.

This clonotype has a count of ten or more. The chain couples TRBV6-1 to TRBJ1-6; D is perhaps TRBD1 (5 bases). The germline V and J ends were trimmed by 7 bases and 6 bases, with 22 bases remaining between them. CDR3 size: 17 residues. CDR1 and CDR2 (germline): MNHNS, SASEGT. CDR3 residues: CASKFGVSTDRNSPLHF. CDR3 in DNA: TGTGCCAGCAAATTCGGCGTATCGACAGACCGTAATTCACCCCTCCACTTT.

This clonotype was observed at least ten times. This chain joins TRBV20-1 and TRBJ2-7; 8 bases align to TRBD2. Trimming cost V 6 bases and J 1 base; bases outside gene matches: 8. The CDR3 is 14 amino acids. The V gene's germline CDR1 is DFQATT and CDR2 SNEGSKA (reference sequence). CDR3 DNA: TGCAGTGCGGTCCGAGCGGGAGAGTCCTACGAGCAGTACTTC. This translates into CSAVRAGESYEQYF.

This clonotype was detected many times. The chain joins TRBV12-5 to TRBJ2-3; 7 bases fit TRBD2. CDR3 length equals 15 residues. Trimming cost V 2 bases and J 4 bases; bases outside gene matches: 6. The germline CDR1 and CDR2 sequences are LGHNT and FRNRAP. The CDR3 DNA follows: TGTGCTAGTGGTTTGTCGGAACTAGCGCCAGATACGCAGTATTTT. Translated: CASGLSELAPDTQYF.

This clonotype occurred many times. CDR3 amino acids: CASSFGNEQFF. As DNA, the CDR3 is TGTGCCAGCAGTTTTGGTAATGAGCAGTTCTTC. V is TRBV12-3 or TRBV12-4 and J is TRBJ2-1, with unresolved D. The CDR3 is made up of 11 amino acids. Trimming removed 3 bases at V and 7 bases at J, with 4 bases between.

This clonotype was seen only a few times. This chain links TRBV6-5 with TRBJ2-1; a weak D match, TRBD2 (6 bases). The CDR3 has 15 residues. The germline gives CDR1 MNHEY, CDR2 SVGAGI. V was pared by 5 bases and J by 4 bases, with 15 bases between. CDR3 protein: CASSRFSGGYNEQFF. The CDR3 DNA is TGTGCCAGCAGTCGTTTTAGCGGAGGATACAATGAGCAGTTCTTC.

This clonotype was seen repeatedly, ten times or more. J is TRBJ2-1 and V is TRBV20-1; maybe TRBD2 (6 bases). Germline loops: CDR1 DFQATT, CDR2 SNEGSKA (reference sequence). This CDR3 region has 17 residues. With 0 bases removed from V and 10 bases from J, the gap between germline ends came to 25 bases. This chain's CDR3 is CSARDQVRRALIREQFF. CDR3 nucleotides: TGCAGTGCTAGAGATCAGGTCCGGAGGGCCTTAATCAGGGAGCAGTTCTTC.

The V gene is TRBV5-1, the J gene TRBJ2-3, with D hard to call. The germline V and J ends were trimmed by 5 bases and 3 bases, with 7 bases remaining between them. Germline values: CDR1 SGHRS, CDR2 YFSETQ. The CDR3 sequence is 12 residues long. Here the CDR3 reads CASRGKTDTQYF. Written as DNA, the CDR3 is TGCGCCAGCAGGGGTAAAACAGATACGCAGTATTTT. The complete variable domain, with remaining parts taken from reference TRBV5-1 and TRBJ2-3, reads KAGVTQTPRYLIKTRGQQVTLSCSPISGHRSVSWYQQTPGQGLQFLFEYFSETQRNKGNFPGRFSGRQFSNSRSEMNVSTLELGDSALYLCASRGKTDTQYFGPGTRLTVL.

Here the CDR3 reads CASSITGAKNIQYF. CDR3 sequence (DNA): TGTGCCAGCAGTATTACTGGAGCCAAAAACATTCAGTACTTC. The V call is TRBV12-3 or TRBV12-4, the J call TRBJ2-4, with D unresolved. Deletions cut 5 bases from V and 0 bases from J, with 8 bases between. The CDR3 sequence is 14 residues long.

As to this clonotype: A much bigger clone sits one base away, suggesting this may be a read error. The chain employs TRBV7-2 and TRBJ2-7; D is ambiguous. The closer fit of TRBJ2-1 to the DNA end suggests the J call may be wrong. The CDR3 spans 13 residues. Germline V gene lookup returns CDR1 SGHTA and CDR2 FQGNSA. CDR3: CASSFLPSYEQFF. The DNA of the CDR3 is TGTGCCAGCAGCTTCTTACCTTCCTACGAGCAGTTCTTC.

This clonotype has just a few counts. The chain joins TRBV7-2 to TRBJ2-3; 8 bases are shared with TRBD2. CDR3 length: 17 residues. Losses at the gene ends were 0 bases for V and 0 bases for J; bases not matched to a gene: 5. Germline CDR1 is SGHTA and CDR2 is FQGNSA. CDR3: CASSLARGGRSTDTQYF. The CDR3 DNA is TGTGCCAGCAGCTTAGCGCGGGGCGGGAGGAGCACAGATACGCAGTATTTT.

Points on this clonotype: A much larger clone differs by one base, so this may be a read error. The chain has TRBV10-3 and TRBJ2-1, with D unresolved. Germline CDR1 reads ENHRY; CDR2 reads SYGVKD. This CDR3 has 15 residues. This chain's CDR3 is CAISDQVAIHNERFF. As DNA, the CDR3 is TGTGCCATCAGTGATCAGGTCGCCATACACAATGAGCGGTTCTTC.

This clonotype was counted a few times. The chain combines TRBV20-1 with TRBJ1-1; 9 positions match TRBD1. The V segment lost 2 bases and the J segment 4 bases; nucleotides outside the gene matches: 8. Germline loops: CDR1 DFQATT, CDR2 SNEGSKA (reference sequence). The CDR3 loop spans 15 amino acids. The CDR3 spells CSARSGQGRVTEAFF. CDR3 bases: TGCAGTGCTAGATCGGGACAGGGACGGGTCACTGAAGCTTTCTTT.

The chain combines TRBV10-3 with TRBJ2-1; 12 nucleotides match TRBD2. The CDR3 runs to 15 residues. Losses at the gene ends were 3 bases for V and 8 bases for J; bases not matched to a gene: 5. CDR1 and CDR2 (germline): ENHRY, SYGVKD. The CDR3 DNA follows: TGTGCCATCAGTGAATCTAGCGGGAGGGCCTATGAGCAGTTCTTC. This sequence encodes CAISESSGRAYEQFF.

This clonotype has at least ten counts. V gene TRBV5-6 combines with J gene TRBJ2-3; D is perhaps TRBD1 (7 bases). With 3 bases removed from V and 3 bases from J, the gap between germline ends came to 11 bases. The CDR3 has 14 amino acids. CDR1 is SGHDT and CDR2 is YYEEEE in the germline V gene. CDR3 sequence: CASSYQGGTDTQYF. CDR3 bases: TGTGCCAGCAGCTACCAGGGGGGTACAGATACGCAGTATTTT.

The chain has TRBV3-1 and TRBJ2-3, with D perhaps matching TRBD1 (5 bases). Germline V gene data show CDR1 as LGHDT and CDR2 as YNNKEL (reference sequence). Trimming cost V 0 bases and J 4 bases, with 11 bases left between them. This CDR3 region has 15 residues. The CDR3, as DNA: TGTGCCAGCAGCCAAGACCGTGGGGCATCAGATACGCAGTATTTT. Protein product: CASSQDRGASDTQYF.

CDR3 nucleotides: TGTGCCAGCAGCCTGGGACAGGGAGACATAGAGACCCAGTACTTC. Protein product: CASSLGQGDIETQYF. The chain carries TRBV11-2 and TRBJ2-5, with 9 bases fitting TRBD1. V shed 5 bases, J shed 4 bases, and the junction held 8 bases outside the gene matches. CDR3 size: 15 residues. From germline, CDR1 is SGHAT and CDR2 FQNNGV. Combining the CDR3 with reference TRBV11-2 and TRBJ2-5 gives the whole variable domain EAGVAQSPRYKIIEKRQSVAFWCNPISGHATLYWYQQILGQGPKLLIQFQNNGVVDDSQLPKDRFSAERLKGVDSTLKIQPAKLEDSAVYLCASSLGQGDIETQYFGPGTRLLVL.

This clonotype has only a few counts. This chain uses TRBV4-3 with TRBJ1-6, with TRBD1 matching 10 bases. With V trimmed by 4 bases and J by 7 bases, 4 bases remained unmatched. The CDR3 contains 15 residues. The V gene's germline CDR1 is LGHNA and CDR2 YSLEER. The CDR3 sequence is CASSLDRGQNSPLHF. As DNA, the CDR3 is TGCGCCAGCAGCCTCGACAGGGGGCAGAATTCACCCCTCCACTTT.

In this sample, this clonotype turned up many times. V and J are TRBV6-6 and TRBJ1-2; D possibly corresponds to TRBD1 (6 bases). The CDR3 extends over 14 amino acids. From germline, CDR1 is MNHNY and CDR2 SVGAGI (reference sequence). Trimming cost V 5 bases and J 1 base, with 11 bases left between them. DNA for the CDR3: TGTGCCAGCAGTCAGGACAGATTTAACTATGGCTACACCTTC. The encoded protein is CASSQDRFNYGYTF.

This clonotype was detected a few times. This chain uses TRBV6-1 with TRBJ2-7; D may be TRBD2 (6 bases). The CDR3 is 17 residues long. In germline, CDR1 is MNHNS, CDR2 SASEGT. The V gene lost 6 bases and the J gene lost 0 bases, with 21 bases spanning the gap. In DNA form, the CDR3 reads TGTGCCAGCAGCCGCGTGGGACTCCAAACGAGCTCCTACGAGCAGTACTTC. This codes for CASSRVGLQTSSYEQYF.

The chain joins TRBV6-5 to TRBJ2-2, with D unclear. Germline CDR1 reads MNHEY; CDR2 reads SVGAGI. CDR3 length: 16 amino acids. Between the trimmed V and J ends, which lost 4 bases and 6 bases, there was a span of 18 bases. In DNA, the CDR3 is TGTGCCAGCAGTTCCCTACCCAACCACGAGTCCGGGGAGCTGTTTTTT. This translates into CASSSLPNHESGELFF.

The rearrangement uses TRBV28 and TRBJ1-1, with a possible D match to TRBD1 (5 bases). CDR1 MDHEN and CDR2 SYDVKM come from the germline V gene. This CDR3 has 14 amino acids. Trimming took off 9 bases at V and 4 bases at J, with 18 bases between the two ends. This CDR3 is CASRGGSAITEAFF. In nucleotides, the CDR3 is TGTGCCAGTAGGGGTGGGTCGGCAATCACTGAAGCTTTCTTT.

Many counts were recorded for this clonotype. This chain joins TRBV9 and TRBJ2-1; the D is unclear. V was clipped by 7 bases and J by 10 bases, with 15 bases between them. Germline values: CDR1 SGDLS, CDR2 YYNGEE. This CDR3 contains 12 residues. The CDR3 here is CASRESSVEQFF. DNA for the CDR3: TGTGCCAGCCGCGAATCGTCCGTGGAGCAGTTCTTC.